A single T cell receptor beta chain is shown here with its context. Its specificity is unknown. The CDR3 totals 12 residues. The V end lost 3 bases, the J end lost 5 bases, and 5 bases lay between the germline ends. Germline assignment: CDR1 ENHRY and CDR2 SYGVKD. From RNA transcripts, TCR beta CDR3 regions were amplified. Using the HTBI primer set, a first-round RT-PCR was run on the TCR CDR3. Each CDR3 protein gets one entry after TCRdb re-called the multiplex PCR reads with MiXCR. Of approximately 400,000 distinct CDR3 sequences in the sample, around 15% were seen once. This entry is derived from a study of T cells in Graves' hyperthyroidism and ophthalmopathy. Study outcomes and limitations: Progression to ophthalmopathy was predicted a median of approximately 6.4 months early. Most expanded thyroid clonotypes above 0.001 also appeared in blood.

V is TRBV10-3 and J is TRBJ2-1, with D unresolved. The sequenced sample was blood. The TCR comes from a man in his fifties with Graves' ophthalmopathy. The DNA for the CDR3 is TGTGCCATCAGTGAAATGAACAATGAGCAGTTCTTC. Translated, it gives CAISEMNNEQFF.